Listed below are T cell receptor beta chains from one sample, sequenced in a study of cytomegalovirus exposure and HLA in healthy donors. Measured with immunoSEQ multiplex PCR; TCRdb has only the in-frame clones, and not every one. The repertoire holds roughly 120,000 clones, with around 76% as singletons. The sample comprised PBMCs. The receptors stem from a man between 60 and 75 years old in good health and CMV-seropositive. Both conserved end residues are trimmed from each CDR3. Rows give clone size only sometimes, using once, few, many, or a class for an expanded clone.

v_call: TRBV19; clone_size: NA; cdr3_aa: ASSPRTGLRLRGA
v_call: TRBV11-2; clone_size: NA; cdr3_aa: ASSLGQASSGNTIY
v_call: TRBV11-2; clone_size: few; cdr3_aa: ASSLAQGSYNEQF
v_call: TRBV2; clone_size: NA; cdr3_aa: ASSGQGGAGGYT
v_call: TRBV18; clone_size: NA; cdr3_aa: ASSPSVNTEAF
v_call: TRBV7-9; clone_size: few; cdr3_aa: ASGARDRVEETQY
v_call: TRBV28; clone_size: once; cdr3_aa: ASSLAGPGYEQY
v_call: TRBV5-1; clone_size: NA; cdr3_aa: ASSLGETGWATEAF
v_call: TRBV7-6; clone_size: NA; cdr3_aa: ASSLGGTFRTDTQY
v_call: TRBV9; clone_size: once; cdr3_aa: ASSGGSGDTQY
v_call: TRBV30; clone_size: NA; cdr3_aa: AWRVAGATYSPLH
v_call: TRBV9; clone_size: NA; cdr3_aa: ASSGQRASYNEQF
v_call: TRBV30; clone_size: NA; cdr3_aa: AWNGGAQETQY
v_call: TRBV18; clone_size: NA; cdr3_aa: ASSPSWAPGTEAF
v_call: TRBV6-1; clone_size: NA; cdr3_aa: ASSGDRRSETQY
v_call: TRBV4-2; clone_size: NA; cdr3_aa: ASSQENQYEQY
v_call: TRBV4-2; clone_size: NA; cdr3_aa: ASSQHAGTVNEKLF
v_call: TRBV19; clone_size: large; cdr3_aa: ASSLDWAGGTKNIQY
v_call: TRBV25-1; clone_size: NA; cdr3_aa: ASSPGTGQETQY
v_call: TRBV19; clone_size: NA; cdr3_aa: ASSSSQKVNTEAF
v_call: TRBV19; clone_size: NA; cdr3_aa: ASSPSGTGIYGYT
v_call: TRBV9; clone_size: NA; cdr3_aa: ASSSRSTGGGNSQY
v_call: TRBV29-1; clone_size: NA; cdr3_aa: SVELQASD
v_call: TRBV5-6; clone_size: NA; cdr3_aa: ASSLNSGDYNEQF
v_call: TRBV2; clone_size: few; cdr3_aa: ASSVGPGQGYEQY
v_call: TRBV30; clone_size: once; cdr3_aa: AWSVLEGEKLF
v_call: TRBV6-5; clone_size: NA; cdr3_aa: ASRGNRVGDTEAF
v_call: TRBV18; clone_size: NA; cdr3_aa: ASSPRSGGTGANVLT
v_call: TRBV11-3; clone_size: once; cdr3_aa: ASSLGGGEAF
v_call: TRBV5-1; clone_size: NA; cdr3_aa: ASEGTGGGTGELF
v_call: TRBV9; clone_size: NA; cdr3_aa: ASSSRTGGDEKLF
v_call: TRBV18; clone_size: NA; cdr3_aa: ASSPRDRVNTEAF
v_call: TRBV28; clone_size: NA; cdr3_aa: ASSLGQGRVTGELF
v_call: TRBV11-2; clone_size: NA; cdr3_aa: ASSLGGQGGEKLF
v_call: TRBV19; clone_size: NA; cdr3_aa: ASSKGLAGTYEQY
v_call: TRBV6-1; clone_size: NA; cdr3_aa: ASSERGGLQPQH
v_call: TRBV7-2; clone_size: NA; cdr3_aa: ASSLQGTNTGELF
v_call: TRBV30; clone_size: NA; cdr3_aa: AWSEGLRQETQY
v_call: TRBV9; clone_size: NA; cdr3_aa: ASSVGGVTDTQY
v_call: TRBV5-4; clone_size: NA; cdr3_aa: ASRIQGSVEAF
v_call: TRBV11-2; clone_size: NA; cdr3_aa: ASSLAAGDQPQH
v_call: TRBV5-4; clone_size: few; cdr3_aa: ASSLLAGGPTGELF
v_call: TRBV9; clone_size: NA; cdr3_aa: ASSVTGHANEKLF
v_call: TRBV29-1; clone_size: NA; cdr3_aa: GVGRDRVQETQY
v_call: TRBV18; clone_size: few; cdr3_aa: ASSSQANTEAF
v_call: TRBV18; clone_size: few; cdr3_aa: ASSPGTSYGYT
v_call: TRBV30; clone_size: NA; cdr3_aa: AWSSGRDTEAF
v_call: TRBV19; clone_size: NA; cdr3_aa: ASMGGGASTGELF
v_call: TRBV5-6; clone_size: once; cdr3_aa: ASRRQVMQETQY
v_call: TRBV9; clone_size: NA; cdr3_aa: ASSALGGTAGNTIY
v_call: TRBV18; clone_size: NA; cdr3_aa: ASSPPSMGQSGEQY
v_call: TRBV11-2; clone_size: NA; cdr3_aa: ASSWTSGAETQY
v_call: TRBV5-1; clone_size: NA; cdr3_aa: ASSLEARGPGANVLT
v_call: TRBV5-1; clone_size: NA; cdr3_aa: ASSPGTGFEQF
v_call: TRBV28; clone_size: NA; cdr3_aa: ASSLRTAGYGYT